Shown below are 28 T cell receptor beta chains from a single sample sequenced in a study of T cell responses to AZD1222 COVID-19 vaccine. The assay was immunoSEQ multiplex PCR, and TCRdb's table has in-frame clones only and misses some. The sample includes over 75,000 clones, 80% to 90% of them seen just once. Sequences were derived from peripheral blood, sampled 28 days after the second AZD1222 dose. The receptors derive from an adult who received the AZD1222 COVID-19 vaccine.

This clone was observed a single time. V gene TRBV6-5 combines with J gene TRBJ2-1; possibly TRBD2 for D (5 bases). V lost 6 bases and J 7 bases, leaving 10 bases between the germline ends. The CDR3 extends over 12 amino acids. The germline V gene has CDR1 MNHEY and CDR2 SVGAGI. In DNA form, the CDR3 reads TGTGCCAGCAGAATGGAGGATAATGAGCAGTTCTTC. Its translation is CASRMEDNEQFF.

This clone was picked up a small number of times. CDR3 nucleotide sequence: TGTGCCAGCAGTTCCCCTTTGACAGGGCTCTATGGCTACACCTTC. It codes for CASSSPLTGLYGYTF. This chain uses TRBV27 with TRBJ1-2, with 7 bases identical to TRBD1. There are 15 residues in the CDR3. Unmatched junction bases numbered 9, after V lost 4 bases and J lost 4 bases. Germline lookup yields CDR1 MNHEY and CDR2 SMNVEV (reference sequence).

The genes are TRBV7-2 and TRBJ2-1; 8 nucleotides line up with TRBD2. J was trimmed by 4 bases and V by 5 bases; bases with no gene match: 7. From germline, CDR1 is SGHTA and CDR2 FQGNSA. This CDR3 is built from 15 residues. This chain's CDR3 is CASSTSGPGYNEQFF. Here the CDR3 DNA reads TGTGCCAGCAGCACTAGCGGACCCGGGTACAATGAGCAGTTCTTC.

This clone was recorded a few times. The CDR3 nucleotides read TGTGCCAGCAGCGGACGGACAGGGAACTATGGCTACACCTTC. It specifies CASSGRTGNYGYTF. The chain joins TRBV7-8 to TRBJ1-2; TRBD1 aligns across 8 bases. The CDR3 runs 14 residues. After removal of 5 bases from V and 2 bases from J, the junction contained 4 bases not matched to a gene. The germline V gene encodes CDR1 SGHVS and CDR2 FQNEAQ. Based on the CDR3 plus reference TRBV7-8 and TRBJ1-2, the full variable domain is GAGVSQSPRYKVAKRGQDVALRCDPISGHVSLFWYQQALGQGPEFLTYFQNEAQLDKSGLPSDRFFAERPEGSVSTLKIQRTQQEDSAVYLCASSGRTGNYGYTFGSGTRLTVV.

V is TRBV3-1 (or the pseudogene TRBV3-2) and J is TRBJ2-2; D is ambiguous. V lost 4 bases and J 6 bases, leaving 6 bases between the germline ends. This CDR3 contains 12 residues. Germline lookup yields CDR1 LGHDT and CDR2 YNNKEL (reference sequence). The CDR3 nucleotides are TGTGCCAGCAGCCGTAGGGCCGGGGAGCTGTTTTTT. This translates into CASSRRAGELFF.

This rearrangement joins TRBV5-1 to TRBJ2-5; D is unclear. The CDR3 runs to 15 residues. Trimming took off 7 bases at V and 4 bases at J, with 20 bases between the two ends. Germline assignment: CDR1 SGHRS and CDR2 YFSETQ. The CDR3 region has the DNA TGCGCCAGCTCCCTAGGGCTGAGTGGTATAGAGACCCAGTACTTC. Amino acids: CASSLGLSGIETQYF.

The gene calls are TRBV7-2 and TRBJ1-5; D is perhaps TRBD1 (5 bases). CDR1 and CDR2 (germline): SGHTA, FQGNSA. V lost 4 bases to trimming and J lost 0 bases, with 10 bases between them. CDR3 length equals 15 residues. Here the CDR3 reads CASSSDRNSNQPQHF. The DNA for the CDR3 is TGTGCCAGCAGCTCAGACAGAAATAGCAATCAGCCCCAGCATTTT.

This clone appeared once. The chain recombines TRBV7-2 with TRBJ1-1; 7 nucleotides match TRBD1. Germline V gives CDR1 SGHTA, CDR2 FQGNSA. With 5 bases clipped from V and 0 bases from J, the junction kept 9 bases outside the gene matches. CDR3 length: 16 residues. The DNA of the CDR3 is TGTGCCAGCAGCGAGAATTCGGGGACAGTGAACACTGAAGCTTTCTTT. Its translation: CASSENSGTVNTEAFF.

This chain joins TRBV30 and TRBJ1-1; D might be TRBD1 (6 bases). The CDR3 loop spans 12 amino acids. Trimming took off 8 bases at V and 1 base at J, with 11 bases between the two ends. CDR1 and CDR2 (germline): GTSNPN, SVGIG (reference sequence). CDR3 DNA: TGTGCCGCCGGGACAAGGAACACTGAAGCTTTCTTT. Encoded protein: CAAGTRNTEAFF.

The J gene is TRBJ1-5, the V gene TRBV23-1; TRBD1 agrees at 9 bases. TRBV23-1 is an ORF, with its function uncertain. The CDR3 loop spans 18 amino acids. The J segment lost 2 bases and the V segment lost 7 bases, leaving 15 bases of the junction unmatched. The DNA of the CDR3 is TGCGCCAGCATTTTTTCGGGACAGGGACTTTGGGGCAATCAGCCCCAGCATTTT. Residues: CASIFSGQGLWGNQPQHF.

The chain combines TRBV10-3 with TRBJ2-3; D may correspond to TRBD1 or TRBD2 (6 bases each). This CDR3 spans 15 amino acids. V lost 2 bases and J 4 bases, leaving 13 bases between the germline ends. Germline loops: CDR1 ENHRY, CDR2 SYGVKD. CDR3 residues: CAISEMEGVADTQYF. The DNA for the CDR3 is TGTGCCATCAGTGAGATGGAGGGGGTCGCAGATACGCAGTATTTT.

The chain links TRBV2 to TRBJ1-1; a weak D match, TRBD1 (6 bases). Trimming took 6 bases from V and 11 from J, leaving 16 bases between them. This CDR3 is 12 amino acids long. The V gene's germline CDR1 is SNHLY and CDR2 FYNNEI. The DNA of the CDR3 is TGTGCCAGCAGCCACCAAGACAGGCATGCTTTCTTT. It codes for CASSHQDRHAFF.

This clone was recorded once. The rearrangement joins TRBV20-1 to TRBJ2-7; D gene uncertain. The germline gives CDR1 DFQATT, CDR2 SNEGSKA (reference sequence). The CDR3 spans 11 residues. The V and J ends lost 4 bases and 4 bases respectively, with 8 bases between them. In DNA, the CDR3 is TGCAGTGCTACCGGACCTTACGAGCAGTACTTC. Amino acids: CSATGPYEQYF.

J is TRBJ2-7 and V is TRBV6-2 or TRBV6-3; TRBD2 might be the D (5 bases). Trimming cost V 5 bases and J 2 bases, with 10 bases left between them. CDR3 length: 13 amino acids. Germline V lookup: CDR1 MNHEY, CDR2 SVGEGT. CDR3 sequence (DNA): TGTGCCAGCAGTACCTCCGGGGCCTACGAGCAGTACTTC. This encodes CASSTSGAYEQYF.

This clone turned up a few times. The rearrangement links TRBV4-1 to TRBJ2-7, with a tentative D call TRBD1 (5 bases). CDR1 MGHRA and CDR2 YSYEKL come from the germline V gene. The CDR3 runs 15 residues. V dropped 0 bases and J dropped 0 bases, with 9 bases sitting between them. CDR3 region: CASSQEEGASYEQYF. The CDR3 DNA follows: TGCGCCAGCAGCCAAGAAGAAGGGGCCTCCTACGAGCAGTACTTC.

This sequence joins TRBV10-3 and TRBJ1-2, with D uncertain. Germline CDR1 is ENHRY and CDR2 is SYGVKD. The ends were cut back, 7 bases at V and 5 bases at J, with 8 bases in the middle. The CDR3 spans 11 residues. The CDR3 loop is CAITGGYGYTF. Written as DNA, the CDR3 is TGTGCCATCACGGGCGGTTATGGCTACACCTTC.

This clone was seen only a few times. The chain uses TRBV5-4 and TRBJ1-3; no firm D call. The CDR3 is 14 residues long. V was pared by 0 bases and J by 0 bases, with 4 bases between. Germline-derived CDR1 and CDR2 are SGHNT and YYREEE (reference sequence). CDR3 amino acids: CASSLGSSGNTIYF. The DNA of the CDR3 is TGTGCCAGCAGCTTGGGTAGCTCTGGAAACACCATATATTTT.

This clone counts as medium-sized (0.01 to 0.1%). This rearrangement joins TRBV6-5 to TRBJ1-4; unclear D gene. V was clipped by 2 bases and J by 4 bases, with 8 bases between them. The germline V gene has CDR1 MNHEY and CDR2 SVGAGI. The CDR3 covers 14 residues. CDR3 bases: TGTGCCAGCAGTTACGGGCAGCATAATGAAAAACTGTTTTTT. Its protein is CASSYGQHNEKLFF.

The V gene is TRBV16, the J gene TRBJ2-3; no clear D gene. Germline-derived CDR1 and CDR2 are KGHSY and FQNENV. V lost 0 bases, J lost 1 base, and 5 bases lay in between. The CDR3 totals 14 residues. In DNA, the CDR3 is TGTGCCAGCAGCCAATCTGCAGGCACAGATACGCAGTATTTT. It is translated as CASSQSAGTDTQYF.

This clone has only a few counts. This sequence joins TRBV4-1 and TRBJ1-4; tentatively, D is TRBD1 (5 bases). Germline V gives CDR1 MGHRA, CDR2 YSYEKL. V lost 3 bases and J lost 8, with 16 bases in between. The CDR3 totals 15 residues. The CDR3 reads CASSQRDSGGEKLFF. CDR3 DNA sequence: TGCGCCAGCAGCCAGCGGGACTCGGGAGGCGAAAAACTGTTTTTT.

This chain connects TRBV5-1 to TRBJ2-2; perhaps TRBD2 as D (7 bases). V was pared by 0 bases and J by 4 bases, with 13 bases between. This CDR3 contains 16 residues. Germline-derived CDR1 and CDR2 are SGHRS and YFSETQ. CDR3 amino acids: CASSLAWGGITGELFF. CDR3 nucleotide sequence: TGCGCCAGCAGCTTGGCTTGGGGGGGCATCACCGGGGAGCTGTTTTTT.

This chain joins TRBV5-1 and TRBJ1-1; a weak D match, TRBD1 (5 bases). The V gene lost 3 bases and the J gene lost 1 base, with 16 bases spanning the gap. The CDR3 length is 16 residues. Germline CDR1 SGHRS, CDR2 YFSETQ. DNA for the CDR3: TGCGCCAGCAGCTCCCACCCGGGACGGCCGAACACTGAAGCTTTCTTT. This gives the protein CASSSHPGRPNTEAFF.

The chain is built from TRBV5-1 and TRBJ2-7; D may match TRBD1 or TRBD2 (5 bases each). The V end lost 1 base, the J end lost 6 bases, and 20 bases lay between the germline ends. From germline, CDR1 is SGHRS and CDR2 YFSETQ. The CDR3 contains 16 residues. The CDR3 DNA follows: TGCGCCAGCAGCTTGTCGAACCAGGGACGACCGGGCGAGCAGTACTTC. Protein product: CASSLSNQGRPGEQYF.

V is TRBV10-3 and J is TRBJ1-1; tentative D call: TRBD1 (6 bases). CDR1 and CDR2 from the germline V gene are ENHRY and SYGVKD. V lost 6 bases to trimming and J lost 0 bases, with 8 bases between them. The CDR3 sequence is 13 residues long. This chain's CDR3 is CAISGDMNTEAFF. The DNA for the CDR3 is TGTGCCATCAGCGGGGACATGAACACTGAAGCTTTCTTT.

The chain employs TRBV5-8 and TRBJ2-7; D is uncertain. Germline values: CDR1 SGHTS, CDR2 YDEGEE. Between the trimmed V and J ends, which lost 0 bases and 0 bases, there was a span of 7 bases. This CDR3 is built from 14 residues. The CDR3 sequence is CASSLVPHSYEQYF. The DNA of the CDR3 is TGTGCCAGCAGCTTGGTCCCACACTCCTACGAGCAGTACTTC. The full variable domain, in which reference TRBV5-8 and TRBJ2-7 provide the parts outside the CDR3, is EAGVTQSPTHLIKTRGQQATLRCSPISGHTSVYWYQQALGLGLQFLLWYDEGEERNRGNFPPRFSGRQFPNYSSELNVNALELEDSALYLCASSLVPHSYEQYFGPGTRLTVT.

This clone was observed once. The V gene is TRBV5-4, the J gene TRBJ2-7; D ambiguous. The germline CDR1 and CDR2 sequences are SGHNT and YYREEE (reference sequence). The CDR3 runs 14 residues. V gave up 0 bases and J gave up 0 bases, with 7 bases separating them. The CDR3 spells CASSLGGSSYEQYF. The CDR3 DNA sequence: TGTGCCAGCAGCTTGGGGGGAAGCTCCTACGAGCAGTACTTC.

The chain combines TRBV19 with TRBJ2-2; D may match TRBD1 or TRBD2 (5 bases each). Germline V lookup: CDR1 LNHDA, CDR2 SQIVND (reference sequence). Trimming cost V 6 bases and J 8 bases, with 25 bases left between them. The CDR3 spans 17 residues. DNA of the CDR3: TGTGCCAGTAGCCACCCTGGAGGCAGAGGGGCGGGTGGGGAGCTGTTTTTT. Its protein product is CASSHPGGRGAGGELFF.

The gene calls are TRBV29-1 and TRBJ1-2; unclear D gene. The V gene lost 2 bases and the J gene lost 11 bases, with 12 bases spanning the gap. The germline V gene encodes CDR1 SQVTM and CDR2 ANQGSEA. The CDR3 has 11 residues. CDR3 in amino acids: CSVEKVDYYTF. CDR3 DNA: TGCAGCGTTGAAAAGGTGGACTATTACACCTTC.